The 30 T cell receptor beta chains presented below share a single source sample, sequenced in a study of T-cell reconstitution after alpha-beta-depleted transplantation in children listed by TCRdb under 2016. The method behind the library was PCR. TCRdb records Illumina HiSeq 2500 as the sequencer. TCR library preparation used molecular barcoding, with unique molecular identifiers applied to normalize quantification of the TCRbeta repertoire. The raw public data were reprocessed by TCRdb itself: fastp quality trimming at Q25, MiXCR clonotype calling, in-frame beta chains only. Duplicate CDR3 protein sequences are folded into a single record with the most common DNA and genes. The sample contains more than 400,000 distinct CDR3 sequences, roughly 44% of them found a single time. Under 30% of the sample is held by the ten biggest clonotypes. The treatment or condition label here, explained by the study, means: allogeneic hematopoietic cell transplantation with graft depleted of TCRalphabeta T cells and CD19 B cells.

Sample: PBMCs, taken before TCRalphabeta/CD19-depleted stem cell transplant. All receptors derive from a girl aged 2 to 10 with aplastic anemia, due to receive a stem cell transplant.

The V and J genes are TRBV18 and TRBJ2-7; no reliable D call. The CDR3 is 14 residues long. Germline V gives CDR1 KGHSH, CDR2 LQKENI. V was pared by 2 bases and J by 0 bases, with 8 bases between. In nucleotides, the CDR3 is TGTGCCAGCTCACCAGAGGCCTACTCCTACGAGCAGTACTTC. Translating it yields CASSPEAYSYEQYF.

At least ten counts were recorded for this clonotype. The chain is built from TRBV20-1 and TRBJ2-2; D unclear. Trimming cost V 0 bases and J 8 bases, with 7 bases left between them. This CDR3 contains 12 residues. Per the germline V gene, CDR1 is DFQATT and CDR2 is SNEGSKA (reference sequence). In DNA, the CDR3 is TGCAGTGCTAGAGAGGGCACAGGGGAGCTGTTTTTT. Translation: CSAREGTGELFF.

This clonotype was recorded a few times. The V gene is TRBV20-1, the J gene TRBJ2-3, with 7 bases fitting TRBD1. CDR1 and CDR2 from the germline V gene are DFQATT and SNEGSKA (reference sequence). This CDR3 has 13 residues. Germline trimming cut 6 bases from V and 7 bases from J; bases unmatched to any gene: 10. The CDR3 coding sequence is TGCAGTGCGCCCGGGACAGAATATTATACGCAGTATTTT. This codes for CSAPGTEYYTQYF.

This clonotype was detected only once. This chain uses TRBV20-1 with TRBJ2-3; 14 bases agree with TRBD2. The CDR3 runs to 16 residues. The trim removed 5 bases at V and 5 bases at J, leaving 9 bases unmatched. Germline V lookup: CDR1 DFQATT, CDR2 SNEGSKA (reference sequence). In DNA form, the CDR3 reads TGCAGTGCTTGGACTAGCGGGAGGAGGGGCAAAGATACGCAGTATTTT. Translating it yields CSAWTSGRRGKDTQYF.

This clonotype was picked up a small number of times. The chain joins TRBV5-1 to TRBJ1-1; perhaps TRBD1 as D (5 bases). Germline assignment: CDR1 SGHRS and CDR2 YFSETQ. The V and J ends lost 3 bases and 0 bases respectively, with 12 bases between them. CDR3 size: 15 residues. The CDR3 sequence: CASSSGAGVNTEAFF. Here the CDR3 DNA reads TGCGCCAGCAGCTCTGGGGCCGGGGTGAACACTGAAGCTTTCTTT.

The rearrangement joins TRBV27 to TRBJ2-7; D uncertain. Germline-derived CDR1 and CDR2 are MNHEY and SMNVEV (reference sequence). This CDR3 region has 16 residues. The V and J ends lost 2 bases and 4 bases respectively, with 18 bases between them. CDR3 in amino acids: CASSLAGPFKNYEQYF. DNA of the CDR3: TGTGCCAGCAGTTTAGCCGGGCCCTTTAAGAATTACGAGCAGTACTTC.

The V call is TRBV30, the J call TRBJ2-5; 11 nucleotides align to TRBD2. The germline gives CDR1 GTSNPN, CDR2 SVGIG (reference sequence). J lost 5 bases, V lost 2 bases, and 7 bases had no gene match. This CDR3 has 15 amino acids. CDR3 in DNA: TGTGCCTGGAGTTGGCTAGCGGGGGGAGGGGAGACCCAGTACTTC. Residues: CAWSWLAGGGETQYF.

There are many counts of this clonotype. J is TRBJ2-2 and V is TRBV27; weak D call: TRBD2 (5 bases). The CDR3 has 15 amino acids. Germline-derived CDR1 and CDR2 are MNHEY and SMNVEV (reference sequence). V lost 6 bases and J 7 bases, leaving 18 bases between the germline ends. CDR3 amino acids: CASSHQESGGGELFF. The CDR3 bases are TGTGCCAGCAGCCACCAAGAGAGCGGTGGCGGGGAGCTGTTTTTT.

V usage is TRBV27 and J usage is TRBJ1-1, with TRBD1 as a possible D gene (5 bases). V gave up 5 bases and J gave up 2 bases, with 9 bases separating them. The length of the CDR3 is 13 residues. The V gene's germline CDR1 is MNHEY and CDR2 SMNVEV (reference sequence). The CDR3 region is CASSTRDNTEAFF. CDR3 DNA: TGTGCCAGCAGTACCCGGGACAACACTGAAGCTTTCTTT.

The chain recombines TRBV11-2 with TRBJ2-5; D uncertain. Trimming shortened V by 1 base and J by 2 bases, and 11 bases separated the two germline ends. The CDR3 has 15 amino acids. From germline, CDR1 is SGHAT and CDR2 FQNNGV. CDR3 sequence: CASSLGPSAQETQYF. The CDR3 DNA sequence: TGTGCCAGCAGCTTAGGTCCGTCAGCTCAAGAGACCCAGTACTTC.

The chain joins TRBV7-9 to TRBJ1-2; TRBD1 is a possible D gene (5 bases). V lost 5 bases, J lost 0 bases, and 10 bases lay in between. There are 14 residues in the CDR3. The germline V gene encodes CDR1 SEHNR and CDR2 FQNEAQ (reference sequence). CDR3: CASSIEGSNYGYTF. CDR3 nucleotides: TGTGCCAGCAGCATCGAGGGGTCTAACTATGGCTACACCTTC. Full variable domain (remainder filled in from reference TRBV7-9 and TRBJ1-2): DTGVSQNPRHKITKRGQNVTFRCDPISEHNRLYWYRQTLGQGPEFLTYFQNEAQLEKSRLLSDRFSAERPKGSFSTLEIQRTEQGDSAMYLCASSIEGSNYGYTFGSGTRLTVV.

This clonotype was seen repeatedly, ten times or more. The junction departs from the called germline gene at one end, perhaps through a read error. This sequence joins TRBV5-1 and TRBJ2-7, with D possibly TRBD2 on 5 matching bases. This CDR3 contains 13 residues. The germline V gene has CDR1 SGHRS and CDR2 YFSETQ. The CDR3 region is CASSLEGSYEQYF. CDR3 in DNA: TGTGCCAGCAGCTTAGAGGGATCCTACGAGCAGTACTTC.

The V call is TRBV5-1, the J call TRBJ2-1; D tentatively reads TRBD1 or TRBD2 (5 bases each). Trimming took 4 bases from V and 0 from J, leaving 17 bases between them. Germline V gives CDR1 SGHRS, CDR2 YFSETQ. The CDR3 is 17 residues long. CDR3 residues: CASSPRGSDSSYNEQFF. The DNA for the CDR3 is TGCGCCAGCAGCCCCCGGGGCAGCGATAGCTCCTACAATGAGCAGTTCTTC.

The chain links TRBV19 to TRBJ2-1, with 9 bases matching TRBD2. The germline CDR1 and CDR2 sequences are LNHDA and SQIVND (reference sequence). This CDR3 comprises 12 residues. The V gene end was trimmed by 5 bases and the J gene end by 12 bases; junction bases not matched to a gene: 5. CDR3 in amino acids: CASSVGLATQFF. The CDR3 DNA is TGTGCCAGTAGTGTGGGACTAGCCACGCAGTTCTTC.

In its sample, this clonotype was seen a few times. This rearrangement joins TRBV5-5 to TRBJ2-7; D not resolved. The germline CDR1 and CDR2 sequences are SGHKS and YYEKEE (reference sequence). The CDR3 consists of 16 residues. With 2 bases removed from V and 0 bases from J, the gap between germline ends came to 15 bases. The CDR3 nucleotides read TGTGCCAGCAGCTTTTATCCGACTGGGAACTCCTACGAGCAGTACTTC. This codes for CASSFYPTGNSYEQYF. The full variable domain, its missing parts supplied by reference TRBV5-5 and TRBJ2-7, is DAGVTQSPTHLIKTRGQQVTLRCSPISGHKSVSWYQQVLGQGPQFIFQYYEKEERGRGNFPDRFSARQFPNYSSELNVNALLLGDSALYLCASSFYPTGNSYEQYFGPGTRLTVT.

This clonotype was seen a few times. The CDR3 nucleotides read TGTGCCAGCAGCTTATCTCAATACAATGAGCAGTTCTTC. Translated, it gives CASSLSQYNEQFF. The chain employs TRBV7-6 and TRBJ2-1; D gene ambiguous. CDR1 and CDR2 from the germline V gene are SGHVS and FNYEAQ. Between the trimmed V and J ends, which lost 2 bases and 4 bases, there was a span of 6 bases. The CDR3 length is 13 residues.

The chain employs TRBV5-5 and TRBJ2-2; perhaps TRBD1 as D (6 bases). V shed 3 bases and J shed 3 bases, with 12 bases lying between them. The germline CDR1 and CDR2 sequences are SGHKS and YYEKEE (reference sequence). This CDR3 has 15 residues. The CDR3 coding sequence is TGTGCCAGCAGCTCTACTCACAGGGACACCGGGGAGCTGTTTTTT. This gives the protein CASSSTHRDTGELFF.

The CDR3 bases are TGCAGTGCTAGGGGGTCGGGGCCCTCGGGGACCCAGTACTTC. Its protein is CSARGSGPSGTQYF. The genes are TRBV20-1 and TRBJ2-5, with D perhaps assigned TRBD1 or TRBD2 (5 bases each). The V and J ends lost 3 bases and 7 bases respectively, with 18 bases between them. CDR3 length: 14 residues. Per the germline V gene, CDR1 is DFQATT and CDR2 is SNEGSKA (reference sequence).

The chain employs TRBV20-1 and TRBJ1-1; D call uncertain. The CDR3 sequence is 15 residues long. CDR1 and CDR2 (germline): DFQATT, SNEGSKA (reference sequence). V gave up 4 bases and J gave up 2 bases, with 17 bases separating them. In DNA form, the CDR3 reads TGCAGTGCTACGGACGGCTACTATACTAACACTGAAGCTTTCTTT. It codes for CSATDGYYTNTEAFF.

This chain uses TRBV6-1 with TRBJ1-1; D may be TRBD1 (5 bases). The CDR3 runs 15 residues. The germline gives CDR1 MNHNS, CDR2 SASEGT. Trimming cost V 7 bases and J 2 bases, with 17 bases left between them. CDR3 coding DNA: TGTGCCAGCACTGGGCCAAGGGGACGAAACACTGAAGCTTTCTTT. This translates into CASTGPRGRNTEAFF.

The V and J genes are TRBV6-1 and TRBJ1-6; 8 bases are a match to TRBD1. Germline V gene lookup returns CDR1 MNHNS and CDR2 SASEGT. The CDR3 contains 14 residues. The junction had 14 bases not matched to a gene; V was cut back by 8 bases and J by 14 bases. The CDR3 loop is CASALGTGLKALHF. The CDR3 nucleotides are TGTGCCAGCGCCTTGGGGACAGGACTTAAGGCCCTCCACTTT.

The rearrangement joins TRBV20-1 to TRBJ2-2, with TRBD1 matching 7 bases. V was pared by 5 bases and J by 5 bases, with 8 bases of the junction left unmatched. This CDR3 contains 14 residues. Germline V gene sequence: CDR1 DFQATT, CDR2 SNEGSKA (reference sequence). CDR3 nucleotide sequence: TGCAGTGCTCCACGGGACAGAGTGACCGGGGAGCTGTTTTTT. Its protein product is CSAPRDRVTGELFF.

This clonotype was counted between two and nine times. The chain links TRBV27 to TRBJ2-1; 10 nucleotides match TRBD2. This CDR3 region has 15 residues. Trimming took 6 bases from V and 4 from J; bases not matched to a gene: 6. Germline CDR1 is MNHEY and CDR2 is SMNVEV (reference sequence). CDR3 in DNA: TGTGCCAGCAGGGACGGGACTAGCGCTTACAATGAGCAGTTCTTC. This translates into CASRDGTSAYNEQFF.

This clonotype has a single count. V is TRBV5-1 and J is TRBJ2-7; a possible D gene is TRBD1 (8 bases). CDR3 size: 14 residues. Trimming shortened V by 4 bases and J by 5 bases, and 16 bases separated the two germline ends. CDR1 is SGHRS, CDR2 YFSETQ, per germline. Here the CDR3 DNA reads TGCGCCAGCAGCGAAACAGGGGGGGAGGACGAGCAGTACTTC. Residues: CASSETGGEDEQYF.

There are a few counts of this clonotype. The chain combines TRBV18 with TRBJ2-3, with 8 bases aligning to TRBD2. Germline V CDR1 and CDR2: KGHSH, LQKENI. J gave up 1 base and V 4 bases, and 7 bases lay outside the gene matches. This CDR3 has 16 amino acids. The chain's CDR3 is CASSLSAGGRTDTQYF. The CDR3 nucleotides are TGTGCCAGCTCACTCTCGGCGGGAGGACGCACAGATACGCAGTATTTT.

The gene calls are TRBV9 and TRBJ2-2; D is possibly TRBD1 (6 bases). Germline CDR1 SGDLS, CDR2 YYNGEE. The CDR3 has 13 amino acids. With 0 bases removed from V and 9 bases from J, the gap between germline ends came to 9 bases. The CDR3 loop reads CASSVGGHRELFF. The DNA of the CDR3 is TGTGCCAGCAGCGTAGGGGGGCACCGGGAGCTGTTTTTT.

The chain has TRBV20-1 and TRBJ1-2; D possibly corresponds to TRBD1 (5 bases). Germline V lookup: CDR1 DFQATT, CDR2 SNEGSKA (reference sequence). The CDR3 length is 13 residues. Trimming removed 0 bases at V and 3 bases at J, with 8 bases between. CDR3 protein: CSAREDNDYGYTF. The CDR3 nucleotides read TGCAGTGCTAGAGAGGACAATGACTATGGCTACACCTTC.

The chain joins TRBV7-2 to TRBJ1-2; D gene uncertain. Trimming took 10 bases from V and 8 from J, leaving 14 bases between them. In germline, CDR1 is SGHTA, CDR2 FQGNSA. There are 11 residues in the CDR3. The CDR3 here is CATRALSGYTF. CDR3 nucleotide sequence: TGTGCCACTAGGGCTCTTAGCGGCTACACCTTC.

This clonotype was counted only a few times. The chain recombines TRBV7-9 with TRBJ2-6; 7 bases are shared with TRBD2. Trimming cost V 5 bases and J 2 bases; bases outside gene matches: 6. CDR1 SEHNR and CDR2 FQNEAQ come from the germline V gene (reference sequence). The CDR3 has 16 residues. The CDR3 reads CASSAAGEAGANVLTF. In DNA, the CDR3 is TGTGCCAGCAGCGCCGCGGGGGAGGCTGGGGCCAACGTCCTGACTTTC.

This chain uses TRBV28 with TRBJ2-5; D may be TRBD1 (6 bases). The CDR3 is made up of 15 amino acids. Germline V gene sequence: CDR1 MDHEN, CDR2 SYDVKM. The V end lost 5 bases, the J end lost 2 bases, and 15 bases lay between the germline ends. The CDR3, as DNA: TGTGCCAGCAGTCTATCCTTCACAGGGCAAGAGACCCAGTACTTC. Protein sequence: CASSLSFTGQETQYF. The complete variable domain, with remaining parts taken from reference TRBV28 and TRBJ2-5, reads DVKVTQSSRYLVKRTGEKVFLECVQDMDHENMFWYRQDPGLGLRLIYFSYDVKMKEKGDIPEGYSVSREKKERFSLILESASTNQTSMYLCASSLSFTGQETQYFGPGTRLLVL.